A single sample is the source of the 5 T cell receptor beta chains below, sequenced in a study of blood T cell repertoires in COVID-19. Method: immunoSEQ multiplex PCR; TCRdb's copy keeps in-frame clones and lacks some. The top ten clones hold roughly 1.2% of a sample with 180,000 or so clones, roughly 84% of them seen once. Sequenced material: PBMCs or T cells enriched from blood (not recorded which). Receptor source: a human donor with acute COVID-19. The donor label of this sample is uncertain.

The chain has TRBV7-2 and TRBJ2-1, with 7 nucleotides matching TRBD2. The CDR3 runs to 16 residues. V lost 5 bases to trimming and J lost 4 bases; unmatched junction nucleotides: 11. CDR1 and CDR2 (germline): SGHTA, FQGNSA. CDR3 DNA sequence: TGTGCCAGCAGCAATCTAGCGGACCCTCGGTACAATGAGCAGTTCTTC. Its protein is CASSNLADPRYNEQFF.

The chain uses TRBV12-3 or TRBV12-4 and TRBJ1-5; D gene unclear. CDR3 length equals 13 residues. V was clipped by 1 base and J by 6 bases, with 7 bases between them. Here the CDR3 reads CASSLGATQPQHF. In nucleotides, the CDR3 is TGTGCCAGCAGTTTAGGGGCAACTCAGCCCCAGCATTTT.

The genes are TRBV18 and TRBJ2-5, with 13 bases matching TRBD2. This CDR3 is 16 amino acids long. J was trimmed by 2 bases and V by 2 bases; bases with no gene match: 2. Germline lookup yields CDR1 KGHSH and CDR2 LQKENI. The CDR3 DNA reads TGTGCCAGCTCACCAAGGGGACTAGCGGGACAAGAGACCCAGTACTTC. This codes for CASSPRGLAGQETQYF. Full variable domain (remainder filled in from reference TRBV18 and TRBJ2-5): NAGVMQNPRHLVRRRGQEARLRCSPMKGHSHVYWYRQLPEEGLKFMVYLQKENIIDESGMPKERFSAEFPKEGPSILRIQQVVRGDSAAYFCASSPRGLAGQETQYFGPGTRLLVL.

The chain is built from TRBV5-8 and TRBJ2-4, with 8 bases fitting TRBD1. Germline V lookup: CDR1 SGHTS, CDR2 YDEGEE. Trimming removed 3 bases from V and 7 bases from J; junction bases left unmatched: 12. The CDR3 is 16 residues long. CDR3 nucleotides: TGTGCCAGCAGCTCGGACGGACAGGGAAACGGGAACATTCAGTACTTC. It translates to CASSSDGQGNGNIQYF.

V is TRBV24-1 and J is TRBJ1-5, with 8 bases identical to TRBD1. V lost 9 bases and J lost 5; bases outside the gene matches: 8. The CDR3 has 14 residues. The germline gives CDR1 KGHDR, CDR2 SFDVKD. CDR3 nucleotides: TGTGCCACCCCGGACAGGGTGGCGGATCAGCCCCAGCATTTT. It yields the protein CATPDRVADQPQHF.